What follows are 22 T cell receptor beta chains derived from one specimen sequenced in a study of human T cells and chemical hapten exposure. TCRdb processed the RACE reads anew with MiXCR; each CDR3 protein has one entry. The data show under 90,000 distinct CDR3 sequences, under 10% seen once. Specified time point: healthy volunteer bleed at 6 weeks. The total RNA was obtained from whole blood that was not fractionated. Input material: whole blood. The receptors were sampled from a male donor in good health. Some clones in this sample may be carry-over from other donors' samples.

The chain employs TRBV20-1 and TRBJ2-2; D call uncertain. Trimming took 0 bases from V and 3 from J, leaving 8 bases between them. The CDR3 is made up of 14 amino acids. In germline, CDR1 is DFQATT, CDR2 SNEGSKA (reference sequence). CDR3 nucleotides: TGCAGTGCTAGAGATTTTTTATACACCGGGGAGCTGTTTTTT. Amino acids: CSARDFLYTGELFF.

There are a few counts of this clonotype. In nucleotides, the CDR3 is TGTGCCAGCAGCCAAGGACAGGGCCCCCTCGAGCAGTACTTC. This codes for CASSQGQGPLEQYF. The chain joins TRBV12-3 or TRBV12-4 to TRBJ2-7; 8 positions agree with TRBD1. The V and J ends lost 6 bases and 6 bases, in that order; junction bases with no gene match: 10. CDR3 length: 14 residues.

The chain joins TRBV4-2 to TRBJ2-2; D remains unclear. There are 15 residues in the CDR3. V lost 4 bases to trimming and J lost 0 bases, with 9 bases between them. Germline CDR1 LGHNA, CDR2 YNFKEQ. The CDR3 protein is CASSPGGSNTGELFF. The CDR3 nucleotides are TGTGCCAGCAGCCCTGGTGGATCGAACACCGGGGAGCTGTTTTTT.

The sample holds many counts of this clonotype. The V call is TRBV29-1, the J call TRBJ2-3; maybe TRBD2 (5 bases). The germline gives CDR1 SQVTM, CDR2 ANQGSEA. The length of the CDR3 is 13 residues. The V end was cut by 7 bases, the J end by 7 bases, with 18 bases between. CDR3 residues: CSAGAVERYTQYF. CDR3 in DNA: TGCAGCGCCGGAGCAGTGGAGCGGTATACGCAGTATTTT.

This clonotype was counted between two and nine times. This chain links TRBV12-5 with TRBJ2-2; D call uncertain. V lost 5 bases and J lost 5, with 3 bases in between. The CDR3 has 11 residues. Germline loops: CDR1 LGHNT, CDR2 FRNRAP. The CDR3 is CASGRTGELFF. The CDR3 DNA sequence: TGTGCTAGTGGTAGGACCGGGGAGCTGTTTTTT.

The rearrangement links TRBV10-3 to TRBJ1-5; D is perhaps TRBD1 (5 bases). Deletions cut 10 bases from V and 7 bases from J, with 14 bases between. The CDR3 length is 12 residues. The germline gives CDR1 ENHRY, CDR2 SYGVKD. In DNA form, the CDR3 reads TGTGCCACAGCCGAAAGGGGACAGCCCCAGCATTTT. Its translation: CATAERGQPQHF.

V usage is TRBV6-5 and J usage is TRBJ1-5; possible D gene TRBD1, 5 bases. Trimming cost V 5 bases and J 9 bases, with 17 bases left between them. This CDR3 comprises 14 residues. CDR1 is MNHEY and CDR2 is SVGAGI in the germline V gene. CDR3 protein: CASSDWGSEGPQHF. The CDR3 bases are TGTGCCAGCAGTGATTGGGGGTCAGAAGGGCCCCAGCATTTT.

The chain has TRBV14 and TRBJ1-1, with D tentatively TRBD1 (5 bases). Germline V CDR1 and CDR2: SGHDN, FVKESK. The CDR3 has 13 residues. V shed 1 base and J shed 7 bases, with 10 bases lying between them. The chain's CDR3 is CASSQAGAVEAFF. CDR3 bases: TGTGCCAGCAGCCAAGCCGGGGCGGTTGAAGCTTTCTTT.

This clonotype showed up just a few times. J is TRBJ2-3 and V is TRBV5-1, with 9 bases aligning to TRBD2. V shed 4 bases, J shed 2 bases, and the junction held 11 bases outside the gene matches. Germline CDR1 SGHRS, CDR2 YFSETQ. The CDR3 is 17 residues long. This chain's CDR3 is CASSPLGTSFPTDTQYF. In nucleotides, the CDR3 is TGCGCCAGCAGCCCATTAGGGACTAGCTTTCCCACAGATACGCAGTATTTT.

Many counts were recorded for this clonotype. The chain uses TRBV7-2 and TRBJ2-3; D uncertain. Looked up from germline, CDR1 is SGHTA and CDR2 is FQGNSA. The CDR3 has 17 amino acids. With 4 bases removed from V and 4 bases from J, the gap between germline ends came to 21 bases. DNA for the CDR3: TGTGCCAGCAGCTACCGGGCTAGTTCAGGATTTTCAGATACGCAGTATTTT. This codes for CASSYRASSGFSDTQYF. Full variable domain (remainder filled in from reference TRBV7-2 and TRBJ2-3): GAGVSQSPSNKVTEKGKDVELRCDPISGHTALYWYRQSLGQGLEFLIYFQGNSAPDKSGLPSDRFSAERTGGSVSTLTIQRTQQEDSAVYLCASSYRASSGFSDTQYFGPGTRLTVL.

The chain employs TRBV5-1 and TRBJ2-1; D gene ambiguous. Germline CDR1 reads SGHRS; CDR2 reads YFSETQ. V lost 4 bases and J 4 bases, leaving 9 bases between the germline ends. The CDR3 totals 13 residues. The CDR3 loop is CASSQAEYNEQFF. The CDR3 DNA is TGCGCCAGCAGCCAGGCGGAGTACAATGAGCAGTTCTTC.

The chain has TRBV11-3 and TRBJ2-1; 9 nucleotides agree with TRBD2. This CDR3 has 15 amino acids. Germline V gene sequence: CDR1 SGHNT, CDR2 YENEEA. The V gene end was trimmed by 1 base and the J gene end by 8 bases; junction bases not matched to a gene: 6. CDR3: CASSLGTSVIDEQFF. The CDR3 coding sequence is TGTGCCAGCAGCTTAGGGACTAGCGTGATCGATGAGCAGTTCTTC.

This CDR3 reads CSARDHQGRPEAFF. In nucleotides, the CDR3 is TGCAGTGCTAGAGATCATCAGGGGAGACCTGAAGCTTTCTTT. The chain carries TRBV20-1 and TRBJ1-1; possibly TRBD1 for D (6 bases). Looked up from germline, CDR1 is DFQATT and CDR2 is SNEGSKA (reference sequence). The CDR3 is 14 amino acids. Trimming cost V 0 bases and J 6 bases, with 14 bases left between them.

The CDR3 sequence is CASSLRLALTYNEQFF. The DNA for the CDR3 is TGCGCCAGCAGCTTGCGGCTAGCTTTGACTTACAATGAGCAGTTCTTC. The chain recombines TRBV5-1 with TRBJ2-1; a weak D match, TRBD2 (5 bases). Looked up from germline, CDR1 is SGHRS and CDR2 is YFSETQ. Trimming stripped 1 base from V and 4 bases from J, with 15 bases between. The CDR3 is 16 residues long.

This clonotype was observed a few times. V usage is TRBV5-4 and J usage is TRBJ1-5, with D hard to call. Trimming stripped 0 bases from V and 7 bases from J, with 8 bases between. Germline V gives CDR1 SGHNT, CDR2 YYREEE (reference sequence). CDR3 size: 13 residues. Here the CDR3 reads CASSLGPKQPQHF. DNA for the CDR3: TGTGCCAGCAGCTTGGGCCCAAAGCAGCCCCAGCATTTT.

This rearrangement joins TRBV4-3 to TRBJ1-1; 11 positions match TRBD1. The CDR3 spans 15 residues. Trimming took 3 bases from V and 3 from J; bases not matched to a gene: 3. CDR1 and CDR2 (germline): LGHNA, YSLEER. The CDR3 sequence is CASSQLDRGHTEAFF. The CDR3 nucleotides read TGCGCCAGCAGCCAGCTGGACAGGGGGCACACTGAAGCTTTCTTT.

This clonotype turned up a few times. The rearrangement uses TRBV14 and TRBJ2-7; 9 bases are shared with TRBD2. Germline CDR1 reads SGHDN; CDR2 reads FVKESK. This CDR3 contains 13 residues. J was trimmed by 6 bases and V by 3 bases; bases with no gene match: 3. CDR3 amino acids: CASSHGLASEQYF. The CDR3 DNA reads as TGTGCCAGCAGCCACGGACTAGCGAGCGAGCAGTACTTC.

Points on this clonotype: This may be a read error, as it is one base from a much larger clone. The chain joins TRBV3-1 to TRBJ2-1; D may be TRBD1 (6 bases). The CDR3 consists of 15 residues. Germline V gene lookup returns CDR1 LGHDT and CDR2 YNNKEL (reference sequence). The CDR3 DNA follows: TGTGCCAGCAGCCAAACAGGGATACTTAACAAAGAGCAGTTCTTC. Translating gives CASSQTGILNKEQFF.

This clonotype has a single count. CDR3 sequence (DNA): TGTGCCAGCAGTTTTAGCAGGGCCGGACTAGAAATCAGCCCCCAGCATTTT. Its protein is CASSFSRAGLEISPQHF. The gene calls are TRBV12-3 or TRBV12-4 and TRBJ1-5, with D possibly being TRBD1 (5 bases). Trimming took 3 bases from V and 10 from J, leaving 25 bases between them. This CDR3 is built from 17 residues.

This clonotype has ten or more counts. The chain links TRBV4-2 to TRBJ1-5; TRBD1 aligns across 7 bases. The CDR3 is 14 amino acids. Germline lookup yields CDR1 LGHNA and CDR2 YNFKEQ. With V trimmed by 0 bases and J by 6 bases, 2 bases remained unmatched. The CDR3 is CASSQDEGAQPQHF. The CDR3 DNA reads as TGTGCCAGCAGCCAAGACGAGGGGGCTCAGCCCCAGCATTTT.

V usage is TRBV12-3 or TRBV12-4 and J usage is TRBJ2-3; D gene uncertain. V was trimmed by 3 bases and J by 1 base, leaving 11 bases between them. The CDR3 sequence is 15 residues long. For the CDR3, the DNA is TGTGCCAGCAGTTTTGGGTCTTTAGGCACAGATACGCAGTATTTT. Amino acids: CASSFGSLGTDTQYF.

V usage is TRBV27 and J usage is TRBJ1-6; no clear D gene. Trimming took off 0 bases at V and 5 bases at J, with 5 bases between the two ends. Germline values: CDR1 MNHEY, CDR2 SMNVEV (reference sequence). The length of the CDR3 is 14 residues. The CDR3 sequence: CASSLSADNSPLHF. The CDR3 nucleotides are TGTGCCAGCAGTTTATCTGCAGATAATTCACCCCTCCACTTT.